This T cell receptor beta chain was recorded in a study of blood T cell repertoires in COVID-19. Study-level background: Material from acute and convalescent COVID-19 was sourced from the United States, Italy and Spain.

In the authors' methods: Scientists estimated how many nucleated cells there were by amplifying reference gene primers. Measured with immunoSEQ multiplex PCR; TCRdb has only the in-frame clones, and not every one. D and trimming come from the DNA, and the V and J calls and clone size come from that table. The repertoire holds about 410,000 clones, 90% seen once, with 0.55% to 0.75% in the top ten. Each recovered donor of Cohort 3 presented with two negative PCRs, clearance, or symptom resolution. The clonotype comes from a man aged 18 to 30 who had recovered from COVID-19. What was sequenced was PBMCs or T cells enriched from blood (not recorded which).

The CDR3 DNA is TGCGCCAGCAGCTTGGCCGGGACAGGGTTTTTAAGGGACACTGAAGCTTTCTTT. It encodes CASSLAGTGFLRDTEAFF. This chain joins TRBV5-1 and TRBJ1-1; 9 nucleotides match TRBD1. V gave up 0 bases and J gave up 3 bases; unmatched junction bases: 12. This CDR3 has 18 residues. Germline lookup yields CDR1 SGHRS and CDR2 YFSETQ.